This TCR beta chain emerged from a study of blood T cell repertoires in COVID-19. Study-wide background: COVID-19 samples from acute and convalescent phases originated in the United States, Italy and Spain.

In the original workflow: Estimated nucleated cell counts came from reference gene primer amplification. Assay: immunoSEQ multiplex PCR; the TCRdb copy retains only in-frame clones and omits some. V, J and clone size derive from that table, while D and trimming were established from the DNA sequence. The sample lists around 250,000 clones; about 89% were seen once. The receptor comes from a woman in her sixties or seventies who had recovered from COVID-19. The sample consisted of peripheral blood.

For the CDR3, the DNA is TGTGCCAGCGGAAGAGGAGGCCAGCTCCGAGGGGAGCTGTTTTTT. Encoded protein: CASGRGGQLRGELFF. The rearrangement links TRBV6-5 to TRBJ2-2; D perhaps matches TRBD2 (5 bases). The CDR3 length is 15 residues. Trimming took off 8 bases at V and 8 bases at J, with 21 bases between the two ends. Looked up from germline, CDR1 is MNHEY and CDR2 is SVGAGI.